The 23 T cell receptor beta chains below all came from one sample that was sequenced in a study of T-cell memory formation after mild COVID-19. One entry per CDR3 protein results from TCRdb running MiXCR on the 5' RACE reads. The table includes some 290,000 distinct CDR3 sequences, around 15% detected once. Sequenced material: PBMCs or a T cell subset sorted from them (not recorded which). Source of these receptors: a man younger than 30 who had mild COVID-19 (a few samples of this study predate the infection). Cell type and time point are not known.

This clonotype was observed a few times. J is TRBJ2-3 and V is TRBV4-2, with 8 bases fitting TRBD2. Per the germline V gene, CDR1 is LGHNA and CDR2 is YNFKEQ. The ends lost 4 bases at V and 0 bases at J; junction bases unmatched: 6. The CDR3 spans 16 residues. The CDR3 region has the DNA TGTGCCAGCAGCCCTCGGGGGGGGGCTAGCACAGATACGCAGTATTTT. Translating gives CASSPRGGASTDTQYF.

The chain combines TRBV29-1 with TRBJ1-1; tentatively, D is TRBD1 (5 bases). CDR3 length equals 13 residues. Germline lookup yields CDR1 SQVTM and CDR2 ANQGSEA. Trimming took 7 bases from V and 4 from J, leaving 16 bases between them. The CDR3 region is CSAGSGLGTEAFF. CDR3 DNA sequence: TGCAGCGCGGGCTCAGGGTTAGGCACTGAAGCTTTCTTT.

This clonotype was picked up a small number of times. This sequence joins TRBV15 and TRBJ2-1; 11 positions match TRBD1. The V and J ends lost 3 bases and 2 bases, in that order; junction bases with no gene match: 0. Germline CDR1 reads LNHNV; CDR2 reads YYDKDF (reference sequence). This CDR3 region has 15 residues. The CDR3 nucleotides read TGTGCCACCAGCAGGGGACAGGGGGCCTACAATGAGCAGTTCTTC. Translation gives CATSRGQGAYNEQFF.

J is TRBJ2-5 and V is TRBV10-3, with D possibly being TRBD1 or TRBD2 (5 bases each). V lost 3 bases and J 1 base, leaving 9 bases between the germline ends. CDR3 size: 14 residues. Per germline, CDR1 ENHRY and CDR2 SYGVKD. This CDR3 reads CAISDGTSQETQYF. CDR3 coding DNA: TGTGCCATCAGTGATGGGACGTCCCAAGAGACCCAGTACTTC.

The gene calls are TRBV10-3 and TRBJ2-7; TRBD1 aligns across 10 bases. CDR3 length: 15 amino acids. Germline loops: CDR1 ENHRY, CDR2 SYGVKD. The trim removed 6 bases at V and 1 base at J, leaving 6 bases unmatched. This chain's CDR3 is CAISSGTGVSYEQYF. CDR3 sequence (DNA): TGTGCCATCAGCTCCGGGACAGGGGTATCCTACGAGCAGTACTTC.

The CDR3 region is CASRGRQETQYF. CDR3 sequence (DNA): TGTGCCAGCCGGGGACGACAAGAGACCCAGTACTTC. The gene calls are TRBV2 and TRBJ2-5, with D perhaps being TRBD1 or TRBD2 (5 bases each). Germline CDR1 SNHLY, CDR2 FYNNEI. The V end lost 8 bases, the J end lost 2 bases, and 9 bases lay between the germline ends. This CDR3 region has 12 residues.

This clonotype was found a few times. This chain links TRBV7-3 with TRBJ2-3; 10 bases agree with TRBD2. The germline V gene has CDR1 SGHTA and CDR2 FQGTGA. This CDR3 is 15 amino acids long. J was trimmed by 5 bases and V by 4 bases; bases with no gene match: 6. CDR3 coding DNA: TGTGCCAGCAGCTCCCTAGCGGGGGCGGGAGATACGCAGTATTTT. It translates to CASSSLAGAGDTQYF.

V usage is TRBV12-3 or TRBV12-4 and J usage is TRBJ2-2; tentatively, D is TRBD1 (6 bases). The CDR3 consists of 15 residues. The V end was cut by 6 bases, the J end by 3 bases, with 14 bases between. The CDR3 region is CASRLGQTYTGELFF. The CDR3 nucleotides are TGTGCCAGCAGACTAGGACAGACCTACACCGGGGAGCTGTTTTTT.

V usage is TRBV2 and J usage is TRBJ1-2; no firm D call. Germline lookup yields CDR1 SNHLY and CDR2 FYNNEI. The CDR3 has 15 amino acids. Between the trimmed V and J ends, which lost 6 bases and 4 bases, there was a span of 18 bases. The CDR3 DNA reads TGTGCCAGCAGAGAACCCAGGCGGCCGATCTATGGCTACACCTTC. The encoded protein is CASREPRRPIYGYTF.

The rearrangement links TRBV11-2 to TRBJ2-5; unclear D gene. Trimming removed 5 bases at V and 1 base at J, with 11 bases between. The CDR3 length is 14 residues. Germline lookup yields CDR1 SGHAT and CDR2 FQNNGV. In DNA form, the CDR3 reads TGTGCCAGCAGCCGTGACTTGTTCCAAGAGACCCAGTACTTC. The encoded protein is CASSRDLFQETQYF.

This clonotype occurred a few times. The chain couples TRBV12-3 or TRBV12-4 to TRBJ1-2, with D possibly being TRBD1 (6 bases). The CDR3 spans 15 residues. Trimming shortened V by 5 bases and J by 4 bases, and 17 bases separated the two germline ends. CDR3 DNA: TGTGCCAGCAGTCCTTCCTTAACAGGGAGCTATGGCTACACCTTC. Translation gives CASSPSLTGSYGYTF.

The gene calls are TRBV2 and TRBJ2-2; unclear D gene. The CDR3 is 15 residues long. Germline assignment: CDR1 SNHLY and CDR2 FYNNEI. V was clipped by 5 bases and J by 0 bases, with 10 bases between them. CDR3 sequence: CASSSILTNTGELFF. Here the CDR3 DNA reads TGTGCCAGCAGTTCGATCCTAACGAACACCGGGGAGCTGTTTTTT.

This clonotype has only a few counts. CDR3 nucleotides: TGTGCCAGCAGTCGACAGTATAATTCACCCCTCCACTTT. Translating gives CASSRQYNSPLHF. The chain couples TRBV12-3 or TRBV12-4 to TRBJ1-6, with a possible D match to TRBD1 (5 bases). The CDR3 loop spans 13 amino acids. V was clipped by 5 bases and J by 4 bases, with 6 bases between them.

This clonotype was picked up a small number of times. The chain has TRBV12-3 or TRBV12-4 and TRBJ1-4, with D possibly TRBD1 on 5 matching bases. Trimming pared 6 bases from V and 7 bases from J, leaving 18 bases between. The length of the CDR3 is 15 residues. The CDR3 loop reads CASRSSGGRGEKLFF. The DNA for the CDR3 is TGTGCCAGCAGGTCCTCGGGCGGGAGGGGTGAAAAACTGTTTTTT.

This clonotype was observed at least ten times. The V gene is TRBV5-1, the J gene TRBJ2-7; the D is unclear. The CDR3 runs 12 residues. Germline V gene sequence: CDR1 SGHRS, CDR2 YFSETQ. Trimming removed 1 base from V and 3 bases from J, with 5 bases in between. The CDR3 nucleotides read TGCGCCAGCAGCTTGAACCTCTACGAGCAGTACTTC. It is translated as CASSLNLYEQYF.

The V and J genes are TRBV21-1 and TRBJ1-5; TRBD1, the D gene given by the table, was not confirmed from the DNA. TRBV21-1 is classified as a pseudogene. CDR3 length equals 16 residues. CDR3 sequence reads: CATDREDSNSNQPQHF. The CDR3, as DNA: TGTGCCACCGACCGGGAAGACAGTAATAGCAATCAGCCCCAGCATTTT.

This clonotype was seen repeatedly, ten times or more. This sequence joins TRBV6-5 and TRBJ2-3; a weak D match, TRBD2 (7 bases). The CDR3 runs 16 residues. Germline assignment: CDR1 MNHEY and CDR2 SVGAGI. Trimming pared 8 bases from V and 2 bases from J, leaving 20 bases between. CDR3 nucleotides: TGTGCCAGCGGGTCTGTGGGGGGGCGGGACACAGATACGCAGTATTTT. It specifies CASGSVGGRDTDTQYF.

This clonotype was picked up many times. V and J are TRBV20-1 and TRBJ2-3, with 10 bases matching TRBD2. V dropped 5 bases and J dropped 6; count of bases not matched to a gene: 2. CDR1 is DFQATT and CDR2 is SNEGSKA in the germline V gene (reference sequence). The CDR3 extends over 12 amino acids. In DNA, the CDR3 is TGCAGTGCTCCGGGACTAGCGGATACGCAGTATTTT. This translates into CSAPGLADTQYF.

The chain couples TRBV6-6 to TRBJ2-3; 10 bases align to TRBD2. This CDR3 has 16 amino acids. The junction had 8 bases not matched to a gene; V was cut back by 5 bases and J by 3 bases. The germline V gene encodes CDR1 MNHNY and CDR2 SVGAGI (reference sequence). This CDR3 reads CASSKPSGSVTDTQYF. The DNA for the CDR3 is TGTGCCAGCAGTAAGCCTAGCGGGAGTGTGACAGATACGCAGTATTTT.

There are a few counts of this clonotype. V gene TRBV5-1 combines with J gene TRBJ1-5, with 8 bases matching TRBD1. V shed 0 bases and J 4 bases; nucleotides not matched to a gene: 3. The germline V gene has CDR1 SGHRS and CDR2 YFSETQ. The CDR3 runs 15 residues. The CDR3 spells CASSLGTGINQPQHF. The CDR3 nucleotides are TGCGCCAGCAGCTTGGGGACAGGGATAAATCAGCCCCAGCATTTT.

The gene calls are TRBV20-1 and TRBJ2-1, with 8 bases matching TRBD1. Per germline, CDR1 DFQATT and CDR2 SNEGSKA (reference sequence). The CDR3 runs to 14 residues. The V gene end was trimmed by 3 bases and the J gene end by 0 bases; junction bases not matched to a gene: 1. CDR3 region: CSASDRGSYNEQFF. For the CDR3, the DNA is TGCAGTGCTAGTGACAGGGGCTCCTACAATGAGCAGTTCTTC.

The rearrangement links TRBV4-1 to TRBJ2-1; D assignment may be TRBD1 or TRBD2 (5 bases each). V shed 0 bases and J shed 6 bases, with 15 bases lying between them. Germline assignment: CDR1 MGHRA and CDR2 YSYEKL. This CDR3 has 16 amino acids. CDR3 region: CASSQEGESTLNEQFF. The CDR3 nucleotides read TGCGCCAGCAGCCAAGAGGGGGAGTCGACTCTCAATGAGCAGTTCTTC.

This clonotype was seen only a few times. This chain links TRBV5-1 with TRBJ1-2; D is unresolved. The ends were cut back, 0 bases at V and 0 bases at J, with 12 bases in the middle. This CDR3 has 16 amino acids. From germline, CDR1 is SGHRS and CDR2 YFSETQ. CDR3 DNA sequence: TGCGCCAGCAGCTTGGTACCGCAGGAACCTAACTATGGCTACACCTTC. Protein sequence: CASSLVPQEPNYGYTF.